These T cell receptor beta chains were read from a single sample in a study of cytomegalovirus exposure and HLA in healthy donors. Measured with immunoSEQ multiplex PCR; TCRdb has only the in-frame clones, and not every one. The data hold 150,000 to 200,000 clones, with around 75% observed a single time. Sequenced: PBMCs. Receptors were obtained from a male donor in good health and CMV-seropositive. The CDR3 runs from the conserved cysteine through the conserved F or W. D genes are given only for firm matches. The size field is filled for only some rows; it gives once, few, many or a size class.

J gene,clone size,D gene,V gene,CDR3 protein,CDR3 DNA
TRBJ1-6,NA,NA,TRBV5-6,CASSSRAPDYSTYNSPLHF,TGTGCCAGCAGCTCGCGGGCGCCCGATTACTCCACCTATAATTCACCCCTCCACTTT
TRBJ1-5,NA,TRBD1,TRBV18,CASSPRTGADQPQHF,TGTGCCAGCTCACCCCGGACAGGGGCGGATCAGCCCCAGCATTTT
TRBJ2-7,once,TRBD1,TRBV7-2,CASSYTGGSYEQYF,TGTGCCAGCAGCTACACAGGGGGCTCCTACGAGCAGTACTTC
TRBJ2-2,NA,TRBD1,TRBV11-2,CASSPGQALF,TGTGCCAGCAGCCCTGGACAGGCGCTTTTT
TRBJ1-5,NA,TRBD1,TRBV10-3,CAISQMTGGIQPQHF,TGTGCCATCAGTCAGATGACAGGGGGGATTCAGCCCCAGCATTTT
TRBJ1-5,NA,TRBD1,TRBV6-4,CASSPGQGRNQPQHF,TGTGCCAGCAGTCCTGGACAGGGTAGGAATCAGCCCCAGCATTTT
TRBJ1-4,few,NA,TRBV4-3,CASSQEPHRDEKLFF,TGCGCCAGCAGCCAAGAGCCCCACAGGGATGAAAAACTGTTTTTT
TRBJ2-1,NA,NA,TRBV7-3,CASSQFRQAYNEQFF,TGTGCCAGCAGCCAATTTAGACAGGCGTACAATGAGCAGTTCTTC
TRBJ2-1,NA,TRBD2,TRBV9,CASSVDGTSGDEQFF,TGTGCCAGCAGCGTCGACGGGACTAGCGGGGATGAGCAGTTCTTC
TRBJ1-2,NA,TRBD1,TRBV2,CASSERQGRGVAVIDGYTF,TGTGCCAGCAGTGAGAGACAGGGGAGGGGAGTCGCCGTAATCGATGGCTACACCTTC
TRBJ1-3,NA,TRBD1,TRBV30,CAWTTGGSGGNTIYF,TGTGCCTGGACAACAGGGGGCTCAGGTGGAAACACCATATATTTT
TRBJ2-7,NA,TRBD1,TRBV6-5,CASRGGTGGPHEQYF,TGTGCCAGCAGGGGCGGGACAGGGGGGCCTCACGAGCAGTACTTC
TRBJ2-3,NA,TRBD1,TRBV2,CANSLQDRVDTQYF,TGTGCCAATTCCTTACAGGACAGGGTTGATACGCAGTATTTT
TRBJ2-3,NA,NA,TRBV6-5,CASSYSPGTDTQYF,TGTGCCAGCAGTTACTCCCCAGGGACAGATACGCAGTATTTT
TRBJ1-1,NA,NA,TRBV2,CASTKGGVTEAFF,TGTGCCAGCACCAAAGGGGGGGTCACTGAAGCTTTCTTT
TRBJ1-5,few,NA,TRBV5-1,CASSLAGERRQPQHF,TGCGCCAGCAGCTTGGCAGGGGAGCGGCGTCAGCCCCAGCATTTT
TRBJ1-5,NA,NA,TRBV23-1,CASSPPGSPTSANQPQHF,TGCGCCAGCAGTCCCCCCGGGAGCCCGACCTCTGCGAATCAGCCCCAGCATTTT
TRBJ2-5,NA,TRBD2,TRBV18,CASSPPPASGETQYF,TGTGCCAGCTCACCACCCCCCGCTAGCGGAGAGACCCAGTACTTC
TRBJ1-5,NA,TRBD1,TRBV6-1,CASSEARQGLNSNQPQHF,TGTGCCAGCAGTGAAGCCCGACAGGGATTGAATAGCAATCAGCCCCAGCATTTT
TRBJ1-1,NA,NA,TRBV20-1,CSAAPRAEAFF,TGCAGTGCTGCCCCCCGGGCTGAAGCTTTCTTT
TRBJ1-5,few,TRBD1,TRBV7-2,CASSQQGFDQPQHF,TGTGCCAGCAGCCAACAGGGGTTCGATCAGCCCCAGCATTTT
TRBJ1-5,NA,NA,TRBV27,CASSSPSGNQPQHF,TGTGCCAGCAGTTCCCCCTCAGGCAATCAGCCCCAGCATTTT
TRBJ2-3,few,TRBD1,TRBV9,CASSFRGRVGTDTQYF,TGTGCCAGCAGCTTCAGGGGGCGGGTCGGCACAGATACGCAGTATTTT
TRBJ2-2,NA,TRBD2,TRBV7-9,CSSSFPGGGYTGELFF,TGTTCCAGCAGCTTCCCCGGGGGGGGCTACACCGGGGAGCTGTTTTTT
TRBJ1-2,NA,NA,TRBV7-6,CASSGWTVGNYGYTF,TGTGCCAGCAGCGGCTGGACAGTGGGAAACTATGGCTACACCTTC
TRBJ2-2,once,TRBD2,TRBV19,CASSIQFGSGSIGELFF,TGTGCCAGTAGTATTCAGTTCGGTAGCGGGAGTATCGGGGAGCTGTTTTTT
TRBJ2-1,NA,TRBD2,TRBV30,CAWSAERGYNEQFF,TGTGCCTGGAGTGCAGAGCGGGGTTACAATGAGCAGTTCTTC
TRBJ1-2,NA,TRBD1,TRBV13,CASSSGQGKRYGYTF,TGTGCCAGCAGCTCGGGACAGGGCAAACGGTATGGCTACACCTTC
TRBJ1-5,NA,NA,TRBV4-1,CASSQPGQDQPQHF,TGCGCCAGCAGCCAGCCAGGGCAGGATCAGCCCCAGCATTTT
TRBJ1-6,few,TRBD1,TRBV7-2,CASSPGQGYSPLHF,TGTGCCAGCAGCCCGGGACAGGGGTATTCACCCCTCCACTTT
TRBJ2-7,NA,NA,TRBV30,CAWSVVPGARGEQYF,TGTGCCTGGAGTGTTGTGCCAGGGGCGAGGGGCGAGCAGTACTTC
TRBJ2-7,NA,TRBD1,TRBV5-1,CASSLRGLEAYEQYF,TGCGCCAGCAGCTTGAGGGGGCTAGAGGCCTACGAGCAGTACTTC
TRBJ1-1,few,NA,TRBV18,CASSPSTDTEAFF,TGTGCCAGCTCACCATCGACAGACACTGAAGCTTTCTTT
TRBJ2-7,NA,TRBD1,TRBV7-2,CASSGGQLGLYEQYF,TGTGCCAGCAGCGGGGGACAGTTGGGCCTCTACGAGCAGTACTTC
TRBJ2-7,once,TRBD2,TRBV7-9,CASSWGGAGEQYF,TGTGCCAGCAGCTGGGGGGGAGCGGGAGAGCAGTACTTC
TRBJ1-4,NA,NA,TRBV5-4,CASSSGGEYNEKLFF,TGTGCCAGCAGCTCCGGCGGGGAATACAATGAAAAACTGTTTTTT
TRBJ2-5,NA,TRBD2,TRBV6-1,CASSDPAGGQETQYF,TGTGCCAGCAGTGATCCAGCGGGGGGTCAAGAGACCCAGTACTTC
TRBJ2-1,NA,NA,TRBV6-1,CASSDEGRGDEQFF,TGTGCCAGCAGTGATGAAGGGAGAGGCGATGAGCAGTTCTTC
TRBJ1-2,NA,NA,TRBV5-1,CASRSDTHNYGYTF,TGCGCCAGCAGGTCTGACACCCATAACTATGGCTACACCTTC
TRBJ2-7,few,TRBD2,TRBV5-8,CASSLVGDVAGPYEQYF,TGTGCCAGCAGCTTGGTTGGCGATGTAGCGGGGCCCTACGAGCAGTACTTC
TRBJ2-7,NA,TRBD2,TRBV14,CASSPGDSGSRSYEQYF,TGTGCCAGCAGCCCCGGGGATAGCGGGAGTAGGTCCTACGAGCAGTACTTC
TRBJ2-7,NA,NA,TRBV7-2,CASGWGPSYEQYF,TGTGCCTCTGGGTGGGGGCCTTCTTACGAGCAGTACTTC
TRBJ2-3,NA,TRBD2,TRBV25-1,CASSEGASGTRTDTQYF,TGTGCCAGCAGTGAAGGGGCTAGCGGGACCCGCACAGATACGCAGTATTTT
TRBJ1-3,NA,NA,TRBV18,CASSQGQPSSGNTIYF,TGTGCCAGCTCACAAGGACAGCCCAGCTCTGGAAACACCATATATTTT
TRBJ1-1,NA,TRBD1,TRBV19,CASSPRTGLRSTEAFF,TGTGCCAGTAGTCCGAGGACAGGGCTACGCTCCACTGAAGCTTTCTTT
TRBJ2-5,NA,NA,TRBV5-1,CASSLGDRNQETQYF,TGCGCCAGCAGCTTGGGAGACAGAAACCAAGAGACCCAGTACTTC
TRBJ2-5,NA,TRBD2,TRBV9,CASSVGIAGLQETQYF,TGTGCCAGCAGCGTAGGGATAGCGGGGCTTCAAGAGACCCAGTACTTC
TRBJ1-2,NA,NA,TRBV18,CASSPPQDYGYTF,TGTGCCAGCTCCCCCCCACAGGATTATGGCTACACCTTC
TRBJ2-2,NA,TRBD2,TRBV7-3,CASSLGGAGELFF,TGTGCCAGCAGCTTAGGGGGGGCCGGGGAGCTGTTTTTT
TRBJ2-7,NA,TRBD1,TRBV4-2,CASSRAPTGDEQYF,TGTGCCAGCAGCCGCGCCCCTACAGGGGACGAGCAGTACTTC
TRBJ2-3,once,NA,TRBV7-9,CASSFGDTQYF,TGTGCCAGCAGCTTCGGGGATACGCAGTATTTT
TRBJ2-7,NA,TRBD1,TRBV7-6,CASSLTGVGYEQYF,TGTGCCAGCAGCTTGACAGGGGTTGGGTACGAGCAGTACTTC
TRBJ2-5,once,NA,TRBV7-9,CASSASWEQYF,TGTGCCAGCAGCGCATCTTGGGAGCAGTACTTC
TRBJ2-1,NA,TRBD2,TRBV9,CASSVSGYGRAKDEQFF,TGTGCCAGCAGCGTAAGTGGGTACGGGAGGGCTAAGGATGAGCAGTTCTTC
TRBJ2-7,NA,TRBD1,TRBV5-8,CASSPGTGIYEQYF,TGTGCCAGCAGCCCAGGGACAGGGATCTACGAGCAGTACTTC